Following are 15 T cell receptor beta chains from one sample sequenced in a study of T cell responses to AZD1222 COVID-19 vaccine. Data came from immunoSEQ multiplex PCR; TCRdb stores just in-frame clones and leaves some out. The profile covers about 86,000 clones, with over 85% appearing a single time and around 2% taken by the ten largest. Material: peripheral blood, obtained on day 0 of AZD1222 vaccination. Receptors originate from an adult in good health.

The J gene is TRBJ2-5, the V gene TRBV14; D is unresolved. This CDR3 region has 13 residues. Per germline, CDR1 SGHDN and CDR2 FVKESK. The V gene lost 1 base and the J gene lost 4 bases, with 7 bases spanning the gap. The CDR3 loop is CASSQGGRETQYF. CDR3 nucleotide sequence: TGTGCCAGCAGCCAAGGTGGAAGAGAGACCCAGTACTTC.

V and J are TRBV19 and TRBJ1-3; the D is unclear. The CDR3 spans 15 residues. Germline lookup yields CDR1 LNHDA and CDR2 SQIVND (reference sequence). V gave up 7 bases and J gave up 0 bases, with 13 bases separating them. The CDR3 nucleotides are TGTGCCAGTACCGTTGACACACTCTCTGGAAACACCATATATTTT. It specifies CASTVDTLSGNTIYF.

This chain uses TRBV6-2 or TRBV6-3 with TRBJ1-2; a weak D match, TRBD1 (5 bases). The ends were cut back, 5 bases at V and 4 bases at J, with 8 bases in the middle. This CDR3 is built from 12 residues. The germline V gene encodes CDR1 MNHEY and CDR2 SVGEGT. CDR3 amino acids: CASSPGLYGYTF. DNA for the CDR3: TGTGCCAGCAGTCCGGGGCTCTATGGCTACACCTTC.

The J gene is TRBJ1-1, the V gene TRBV19; D gene ambiguous. This CDR3 is built from 12 residues. Trimming shortened V by 3 bases and J by 9 bases, and 11 bases separated the two germline ends. Germline V gene lookup returns CDR1 LNHDA and CDR2 SQIVND (reference sequence). CDR3 residues: CASSMGVTQAFF. Here the CDR3 DNA reads TGTGCCAGTAGTATGGGCGTCACCCAAGCTTTCTTT.

The J gene is TRBJ2-6, the V gene TRBV6-2 or TRBV6-3; perhaps TRBD2 as D (6 bases). This CDR3 is 16 amino acids long. Germline V gene sequence: CDR1 MNHEY, CDR2 SVGEGT. V gave up 6 bases and J gave up 0 bases, with 12 bases separating them. The CDR3 DNA is TGTGCCAGCAGCCGACGGGGGACCTCTGGGGCCAACGTCCTGACTTTC. It specifies CASSRRGTSGANVLTF.

The chain carries TRBV7-2 and TRBJ2-7; 7 bases fit TRBD1. CDR3 size: 17 residues. Looked up from germline, CDR1 is SGHTA and CDR2 is FQGNSA. V lost 1 base, J lost 2 bases, and 11 bases stayed unmatched. In DNA, the CDR3 is TGTGCCAGCAGCTTAGGCCCTACAGGGGTCGGCCCCTACGAGCAGTACTTC. This gives the protein CASSLGPTGVGPYEQYF.

The chain links TRBV5-4 to TRBJ2-7; D may correspond to TRBD1 or TRBD2 (6 bases each). Trimming removed 4 bases at V and 2 bases at J, with 16 bases between. Germline CDR1 reads SGHNT; CDR2 reads YYREEE (reference sequence). CDR3 size: 15 residues. In nucleotides, the CDR3 is TGTGCCAGCAGCCCCTCCCCAGGGGAGGCCTACGAGCAGTACTTC. This sequence encodes CASSPSPGEAYEQYF. The full variable domain, with the rest looked up from reference TRBV5-4 and TRBJ2-7, is ETGVTQSPTHLIKTRGQQVTLRCSSQSGHNTVSWYQQALGQGPQFIFQYYREEENGRGNFPPRFSGLQFPNYSSELNVNALELDDSALYLCASSPSPGEAYEQYFGPGTRLTVT.

The rearrangement joins TRBV28 to TRBJ1-1, with D possibly matching TRBD1 (6 bases). Germline V gene lookup returns CDR1 MDHEN and CDR2 SYDVKM. The CDR3 consists of 12 residues. Between the trimmed V and J ends, which lost 6 bases and 3 bases, there was a span of 8 bases. The CDR3 nucleotides read TGTGCCAGCAGGAGGGGGGACACTGAAGCTTTCTTT. Residues: CASRRGDTEAFF.

This clone appeared once. This rearrangement joins TRBV18 to TRBJ1-2; TRBD1 is a possible D gene (5 bases). CDR1 KGHSH and CDR2 LQKENI come from the germline V gene. The CDR3 contains 15 residues. Trimming shortened V by 8 bases and J by 0 bases, and 16 bases separated the two germline ends. In DNA, the CDR3 is TGTGCCAGCAGCGGACCAGGGAGAGCTAACTATGGCTACACCTTC. It codes for CASSGPGRANYGYTF.

This clone has more than one count but fewer than ten. CDR3 region: CASSPGGGFTEAFF. The CDR3 nucleotides are TGTGCCAGCTCCCCTGGGGGTGGGTTCACTGAAGCTTTCTTT. This chain uses TRBV19 with TRBJ1-1; maybe TRBD1 (5 bases). The V end lost 9 bases, the J end lost 4 bases, and 18 bases lay between the germline ends. CDR1 is LNHDA, CDR2 SQIVND, per germline (reference sequence). CDR3 length: 14 residues.

The CDR3 DNA follows: TGTGCCAGCTCACCAGACCTAGCGATCGCCTCCTACAATGAGCAGTTCTTC. Translating it yields CASSPDLAIASYNEQFF. The chain employs TRBV18 and TRBJ2-1; TRBD2 is a possible D gene (6 bases). The germline gives CDR1 KGHSH, CDR2 LQKENI. The V end was cut by 2 bases, the J end by 0 bases, with 14 bases between. The CDR3 contains 17 residues.

The rearrangement links TRBV29-1 to TRBJ2-5; D is undetermined. V was cut by 4 bases and J by 2 bases, with 17 bases left in between. Germline assignment: CDR1 SQVTM and CDR2 ANQGSEA. The CDR3 loop spans 15 amino acids. The CDR3: CSVVSQWAAQETQYF. The CDR3 DNA sequence: TGCAGCGTTGTTAGCCAGTGGGCTGCTCAAGAGACCCAGTACTTC.

V and J are TRBV5-4 and TRBJ2-3, with D perhaps matching TRBD2 (5 bases). Trimming cost V 0 bases and J 4 bases, with 9 bases left between them. This CDR3 has 14 residues. Germline values: CDR1 SGHNT, CDR2 YYREEE (reference sequence). DNA for the CDR3: TGTGCCAGCAGCTTGGCGGGGTCAGCAGATACGCAGTATTTT. It is translated as CASSLAGSADTQYF.

The gene calls are TRBV10-3 and TRBJ1-1; D gene uncertain. V gave up 2 bases and J gave up 3 bases, with 10 bases separating them. Germline V gene data show CDR1 as ENHRY and CDR2 as SYGVKD. This CDR3 is 14 amino acids long. CDR3 amino acids: CAISEAIQYTEAFF. CDR3 DNA: TGTGCCATCAGTGAGGCGATACAATACACTGAAGCTTTCTTT.

DNA for the CDR3: TGTGCCAGCTCGACTACAGGGAAATCGCCCTACGAGCAGTACTTC. This gives the protein CASSTTGKSPYEQYF. This rearrangement joins TRBV18 to TRBJ2-7, with a weak D call TRBD1 (6 bases). The CDR3 covers 15 residues. Germline values: CDR1 KGHSH, CDR2 LQKENI. V lost 6 bases and J 2 bases, leaving 17 bases between the germline ends. Full variable domain (missing parts from reference TRBV18 and TRBJ2-7): NAGVMQNPRHLVRRRGQEARLRCSPMKGHSHVYWYRQLPEEGLKFMVYLQKENIIDESGMPKERFSAEFPKEGPSILRIQQVVRGDSAAYFCASSTTGKSPYEQYFGPGTRLTVT.